A selection of T cell receptor beta chains follows, all from one sample in a study of cytomegalovirus exposure and HLA in healthy donors. The assay was immunoSEQ multiplex PCR, and TCRdb's table has in-frame clones only and misses some. The table shows 130,000 to 150,000 clones, with about three quarters occurring only once. What was sequenced was PBMCs. Every receptor here comes from a male donor in good health and CMV-seropositive. Both conserved end residues are part of each CDR3. D genes are given only for firm matches. A clone size is listed for some rows: how often the clone was seen (once, few, many), or a class if it is expanded.

v_gene	abundance	d_gene	len	j_gene	CDR3aa	CDR3nt
TRBV5-6	once	TRBD1	17	TRBJ1-2	CASSYRDRDPPNYGYTF	TGTGCCAGCAGCTACCGGGACAGGGACCCACCTAACTATGGCTACACCTTC
TRBV10-3	.	TRBD2	18	TRBJ2-1	CAISRGGLAGVDLNEQFF	TGTGCCATCAGCAGGGGAGGACTAGCGGGAGTGGACCTCAATGAGCAGTTCTTC
TRBV9	.	.	15	TRBJ2-5	CASSVGWTEQETQYF	TGTGCCAGCAGCGTTGGGTGGACAGAACAAGAGACCCAGTACTTC
TRBV27	.	.	17	TRBJ2-1	CASSLIWTAVVSNEQFF	TGTGCCAGCAGTTTAATTTGGACTGCCGTCGTTTCTAATGAGCAGTTCTTC
TRBV27	once	TRBD1	15	TRBJ1-5	CASSYRGNSNQPQHF	TGTGCCAGCAGTTACAGGGGGAATAGCAATCAGCCCCAGCATTTT
TRBV10-3	.	.	16	TRBJ2-2	CAISEVKGRGTGELFF	TGTGCCATCAGTGAAGTAAAGGGGCGCGGCACCGGGGAGCTGTTTTTT
TRBV6-1	.	.	15	TRBJ1-5	CASSPRGGAGQPQHF	TGTGCCAGCAGTCCGAGGGGGGGGGCGGGTCAGCCCCAGCATTTT
TRBV5-8	once	.	15	TRBJ1-1	CASSPPTGMNTEAFF	TGTGCCAGCAGCCCCCCGACGGGGATGAACACTGAAGCTTTCTTT
TRBV6-5	.	TRBD2	16	TRBJ2-1	CASSYGSGRSYNEQFF	TGTGCCAGCAGTTACGGTAGCGGGAGGAGCTACAATGAGCAGTTCTTC
TRBV5-1	.	.	14	TRBJ2-7	CASSLEQLAYEQYF	TGCGCCAGCAGCTTGGAACAGTTAGCCTACGAGCAGTACTTC
TRBV19	.	TRBD1	17	TRBJ1-6	CASRPAGTGITHSPLHF	TGTGCCAGTAGGCCGGCCGGGACAGGGATCACCCACTCACCCCTCCACTTT
TRBV4-3	.	.	17	TRBJ2-2	CASSQAWLASSTGELFF	TGCGCCAGCAGCCAAGCTTGGCTAGCATCGAGCACCGGGGAGCTGTTTTTT
TRBV7-9	.	.	16	TRBJ2-7	CASSLVLAGPTYEQYF	TGTGCCAGCAGCTTAGTCCTTGCAGGCCCGACCTACGAGCAGTACTTC
TRBV25-1	.	TRBD1	16	TRBJ2-1	CASSDIRGSSYNEQFF	TGTGCCAGCAGTGATATCAGGGGGAGCTCCTACAATGAGCAGTTCTTC
TRBV7-9	.	.	14	TRBJ2-7	CASSLAPLSYEQYF	TGTGCCAGCAGCTTAGCGCCACTCTCCTACGAGCAGTACTTC
TRBV25-1	.	.	12	TRBJ2-1	CASSTAAGEAFF	TGTGCCAGCAGTACGGCGGCTGGTGAGGCGTTCTTC
TRBV10-2	.	TRBD1	14	TRBJ2-1	CASGGQPSYNEQFF	TGCGCCAGCGGGGGACAGCCCTCCTACAATGAGCAGTTCTTC
TRBV27	.	.	15	TRBJ1-6	CASASGSSYNSPLHF	TGTGCCAGCGCCTCGGGGAGCTCCTATAATTCACCCCTCCACTTT
TRBV4-3	once	.	16	TRBJ2-7	CASSQVLLARGDEQYF	TGCGCCAGCAGCCAAGTTCTGCTAGCCCGCGGGGACGAGCAGTACTTC
TRBV11-1	.	TRBD2	13	TRBJ2-5	CASRPGGRETQYF	TGTGCCAGCAGGCCGGGGGGGAGAGAGACCCAGTACTTC
TRBV7-9	.	TRBD1	14	TRBJ2-7	CASSLGQGAYEQYF	TGTGCCAGCAGCTTAGGCCAGGGGGCCTACGAGCAGTACTTC
TRBV6-6	.	TRBD2	16	TRBJ2-7	CASSYTGTSGQYEQYF	TGTGCCAGCAGTTACACCGGGACTAGCGGGCAGTACGAGCAGTACTTC
TRBV7-2	.	.	19	TRBJ1-3	CASSLLPGTPYASGNTIYF	TGTGCCAGCAGCTTACTTCCTGGGACACCCTACGCCTCTGGAAACACCATATATTTT
TRBV7-6	.	TRBD2	15	TRBJ2-2	CASSRTSGGPGELFF	TGTGCCAGCAGCCGGACTAGCGGGGGGCCCGGGGAGCTGTTTTTT
TRBV7-9	.	.	13	TRBJ2-5	CASSGGAGETQYF	TGTGCCAGCAGCGGGGGGGCTGGAGAGACCCAGTACTTC
TRBV9	.	.	15	TRBJ1-2	CASSPPQGTNYGYTF	TGTGCCAGCAGCCCACCCCAGGGGACTAACTATGGCTACACCTTC
TRBV7-3	.	.	21	TRBJ2-4	CASSPNRPSDPVTLAKNIQYF	TGTGCCAGCAGCCCGAACAGGCCATCCGATCCAGTTACATTAGCCAAAAACATTCAGTACTTC
TRBV9	.	.	15	TRBJ1-5	CASSVEGGYNQPQHF	TGTGCCAGCAGCGTAGAGGGGGGGTACAATCAGCCCCAGCATTTT
TRBV15	.	.	16	TRBJ1-4	CATSREGLTVNEKLFF	TGTGCCACCAGCAGAGAGGGCCTAACGGTTAATGAAAAACTGTTTTTT
TRBV2	.	TRBD1	15	TRBJ1-1	CASSSQGGLNTEAFF	TGTGCCAGCAGTTCACAGGGGGGACTGAACACTGAAGCTTTCTTT
TRBV4-3	.	.	16	TRBJ2-2	CASSQEANGATGELFF	TGCGCCAGCAGCCAAGAGGCGAATGGGGCCACCGGGGAGCTGTTTTTT
TRBV5-6	.	TRBD2	16	TRBJ2-3	CASSLRGGQGTDTQYF	TGTGCCAGCAGCCTACGGGGGGGTCAAGGCACAGATACGCAGTATTTT
TRBV7-3	.	.	15	TRBJ2-1	CASSRGTSSYNEQFF	TGTGCCAGCAGCCGGGGGACGAGCTCCTACAATGAGCAGTTCTTC
TRBV6-5	.	TRBD1	14	TRBJ1-2	CASNRQGVDYGYTF	TGTGCCAGCAACAGACAGGGGGTTGACTATGGCTACACCTTC
TRBV19	.	TRBD1	16	TRBJ1-2	CASSRPPGQSTYGYTF	TGTGCCAGTAGTAGGCCTCCGGGACAGTCGACCTATGGCTACACCTTC
TRBV6-5	.	.	16	TRBJ1-6	CASSYSVGVYNSPLHF	TGTGCCAGCAGTTACTCGGTGGGCGTCTATAATTCACCCCTCCACTTT
TRBV13	.	.	11	TRBJ1-2	CASSVGEGYTF	TGTGCCAGCAGCGTCGGGGAAGGCTACACCTTC
TRBV27	.	TRBD1	15	TRBJ1-2	CASRPSRGRGYGYTF	TGTGCCAGCCGACCGTCCAGGGGGCGGGGCTATGGCTACACCTTC
TRBV7-3	.	.	14	TRBJ2-7	CASSAGQASDEQYF	TGTGCCAGCAGCGCCGGTCAGGCGTCGGACGAGCAGTACTTC
TRBV19	.	.	14	TRBJ1-1	CASKLQEENTEAFF	TGTGCCAGTAAATTACAGGAAGAAAACACTGAAGCTTTCTTT